The 5 T cell receptor beta chains below come from one sample, sequenced in a study of shared clonotypes between healthy human individuals. Naive CD8 cells lacked CD45RO and underwent positive selection for CCR7, leaving out terminally differentiated effector memory CD45RA+ cells. Some clones are missing from TCRdb's copy, which holds only in-frame ones; the method was immunoSEQ multiplex PCR. Among roughly 2 million clones listed, about 94% were seen once. Sample: naive CD8+ T cells sorted from blood. Receptors were obtained from a man younger than 30 in good health.

The rearrangement joins TRBV6-6 to TRBJ2-5; D may be TRBD2 (6 bases). V dropped 5 bases and J dropped 6 bases, with 13 bases sitting between them. In germline, CDR1 is MNHNY, CDR2 SVGAGI (reference sequence). This CDR3 spans 13 amino acids. CDR3 DNA sequence: TGTGCCAGCAGTGGGGCGGGACCTCAGACCCAGTACTTC. Amino acid sequence: CASSGAGPQTQYF.

The J gene is TRBJ2-7, the V gene TRBV13, with 7 bases that match TRBD1. The ends lost 3 bases at V and 3 bases at J; junction bases unmatched: 2. Germline V gives CDR1 PRHDT, CDR2 FYEKMQ (reference sequence). The CDR3 consists of 13 residues. As DNA, the CDR3 is TGTGCCAGCAGCTTCTACAGGGGCTACGAGCAGTACTTC. Its translation is CASSFYRGYEQYF.

There are a few counts of this clone. V and J are TRBV27 and TRBJ1-1, with 9 bases lining up with TRBD1. Germline V gene sequence: CDR1 MNHEY, CDR2 SMNVEV (reference sequence). V lost 3 bases, J lost 4 bases, and 3 bases stayed unmatched. The CDR3 covers 14 residues. The chain's CDR3 is CASSFGTGTTEAFF. In nucleotides, the CDR3 is TGTGCCAGCAGTTTTGGGACAGGGACCACTGAAGCTTTCTTT.

The chain joins TRBV6-4 to TRBJ1-2; tentative D call: TRBD1 (5 bases). V lost 3 bases to trimming and J lost 4 bases, with 9 bases between them. This CDR3 is built from 13 residues. Per germline, CDR1 MRHNA and CDR2 SNTAGT. The CDR3, as DNA: TGTGCCAGCAGTGAAGCGGGGGGCTATGGCTACACCTTC. Translation gives CASSEAGGYGYTF.

This chain links TRBV28 with TRBJ2-1, with a possible D match to TRBD2 (5 bases). The germline V and J ends were trimmed by 4 bases and 0 bases, with 13 bases remaining between them. The germline V gene encodes CDR1 MDHEN and CDR2 SYDVKM. CDR3 size: 16 residues. CDR3 sequence reads: CASSSVRESSYNEQFF. CDR3 sequence (DNA): TGTGCCAGCAGTTCAGTGAGGGAAAGCTCCTACAATGAGCAGTTCTTC.